This TCR beta chain is from a study of shared clonotypes between healthy human individuals. In the study overall: With ages of 18 to 49, the donors were two women and a few men. General observations from the study: Around 4.7% was the fraction of naive CD4 clonotypes found shared across a handful of donors.

With 4 bases clipped from V and 4 bases from J, the junction kept 6 bases outside the gene matches. Germline values: CDR1 SGHNT, CDR2 YYREEE (reference sequence). The CDR3 is made up of 16 amino acids. As processed by the authors: ImmunoSEQ junction-only sequences lacked quality scores, so their filtering differed. Assay: immunoSEQ multiplex PCR; the TCRdb copy retains only in-frame clones and omits some. For V, J and clone size, that table is used; D and trimming come from the DNA. In the table there are roughly 2.2 million clones, around 92% of which are singletons. As to this clone: Its antigen is not identified.

The chain carries TRBV5-4 and TRBJ2-2, with 11 positions matching TRBD2. The source of this sequence is a man in his late teens or twenties in good health. Some clones in this sample may be carry-over from other donors' samples. The material sequenced was naive CD4+ T cells from PBMCs. The subset is: CD45RA+ positively selected. The CDR3 DNA sequence: TGTGCCAGCAGCCCTTTACTAGCGGGGGTCACCGGGGAGCTGTTTTTT. This sequence encodes CASSPLLAGVTGELFF. Drawing the rest from reference TRBV5-4 and TRBJ2-2, the complete variable domain is ETGVTQSPTHLIKTRGQQVTLRCSSQSGHNTVSWYQQALGQGPQFIFQYYREEENGRGNFPPRFSGLQFPNYSSELNVNALELDDSALYLCASSPLLAGVTGELFFGEGSRLTVL.